The subject of this entry is one T cell receptor beta chain. These data come from a study of blood T cell repertoires in COVID-19. Data came from immunoSEQ multiplex PCR; TCRdb stores just in-frame clones and leaves some out. The table includes roughly 300,000 clones, over 75% detected once. The TCR comes from a woman between 25 and 40 years old with COVID-19, enrolled during active disease. Sequenced input: peripheral blood.

The CDR3 spells CASSYSNGGSGLEDTQYF. The CDR3 DNA reads TGTGCCAGCAGTTACTCGAATGGAGGGAGTGGGCTCGAGGATACGCAGTATTTT. The chain couples TRBV6-2 or TRBV6-3 to TRBJ2-3; tentative D call: TRBD2 (6 bases). V gave up 0 bases and J gave up 6 bases, with 22 bases separating them. CDR1 is MNHEY, CDR2 SVGEGT, per germline. The CDR3 has 18 amino acids.